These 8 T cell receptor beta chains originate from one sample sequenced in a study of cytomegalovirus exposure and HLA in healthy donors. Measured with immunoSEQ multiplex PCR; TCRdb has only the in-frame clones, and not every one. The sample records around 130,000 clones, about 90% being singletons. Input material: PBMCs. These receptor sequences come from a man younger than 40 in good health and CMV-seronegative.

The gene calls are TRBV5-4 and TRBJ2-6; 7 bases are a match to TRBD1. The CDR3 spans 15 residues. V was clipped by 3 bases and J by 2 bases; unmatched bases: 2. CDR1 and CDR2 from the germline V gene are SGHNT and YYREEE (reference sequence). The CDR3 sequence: CASSSQGAGANVLTF. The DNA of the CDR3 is TGTGCCAGCAGCTCCCAGGGGGCTGGGGCCAACGTCCTGACTTTC.

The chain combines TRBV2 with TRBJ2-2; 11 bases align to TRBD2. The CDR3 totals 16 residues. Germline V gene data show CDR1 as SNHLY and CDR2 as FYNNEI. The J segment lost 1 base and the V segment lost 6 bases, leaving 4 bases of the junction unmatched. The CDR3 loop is CASRGGLAGNTGELFF. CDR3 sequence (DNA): TGTGCCAGCAGGGGTGGACTAGCGGGGAACACCGGGGAGCTGTTTTTT.

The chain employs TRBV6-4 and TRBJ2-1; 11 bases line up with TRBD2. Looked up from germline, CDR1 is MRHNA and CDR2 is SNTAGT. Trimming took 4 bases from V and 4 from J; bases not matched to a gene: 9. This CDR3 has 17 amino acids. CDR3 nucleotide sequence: TGTGCCAGCAGTGTAAGACACGGGACTAGCGGATACAATGAGCAGTTCTTC. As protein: CASSVRHGTSGYNEQFF.

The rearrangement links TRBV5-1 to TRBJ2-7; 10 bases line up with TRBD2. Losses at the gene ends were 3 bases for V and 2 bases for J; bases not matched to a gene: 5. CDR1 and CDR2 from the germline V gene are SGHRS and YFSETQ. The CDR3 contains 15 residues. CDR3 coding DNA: TGCGCCAGCAGCTCCCGGACTAGCGGACCCTACGAGCAGTACTTC. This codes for CASSSRTSGPYEQYF.

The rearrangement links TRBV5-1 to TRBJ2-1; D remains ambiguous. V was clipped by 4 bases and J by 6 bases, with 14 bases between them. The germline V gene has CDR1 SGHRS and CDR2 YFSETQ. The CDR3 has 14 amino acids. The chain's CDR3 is CASSAGSQSNEQFF. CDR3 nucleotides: TGCGCCAGCAGCGCAGGTTCCCAAAGCAATGAGCAGTTCTTC.

The CDR3 region has the DNA TGTGCCAGCAGCTTCCCACAGGGTGGCGGCTACACCTTC. Amino acid sequence: CASSFPQGGGYTF. The rearrangement uses TRBV7-9 and TRBJ1-2; tentatively, D is TRBD1 (6 bases). CDR1 and CDR2 (germline): SEHNR, FQNEAQ (reference sequence). V lost 3 bases to trimming and J lost 8 bases, with 13 bases between them. The CDR3 length is 13 residues.

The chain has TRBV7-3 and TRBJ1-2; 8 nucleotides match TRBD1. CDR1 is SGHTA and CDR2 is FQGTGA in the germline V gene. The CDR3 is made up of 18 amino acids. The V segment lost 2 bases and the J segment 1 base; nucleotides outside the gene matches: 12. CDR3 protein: CASSLQVPDRASNYGYTF. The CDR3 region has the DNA TGTGCCAGCAGCTTACAAGTCCCGGACAGGGCTAGTAACTATGGCTACACCTTC.

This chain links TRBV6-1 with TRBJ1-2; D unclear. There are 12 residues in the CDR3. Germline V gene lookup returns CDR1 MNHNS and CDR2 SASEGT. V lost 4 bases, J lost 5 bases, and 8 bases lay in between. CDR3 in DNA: TGTGCCAGCAGTGGGACTGCTTATGGCTACACCTTC. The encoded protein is CASSGTAYGYTF.